This TCR beta chain was captured in a study of blood T cell repertoires in COVID-19. Study-level background: COVID-19 samples, acute and convalescent, were from the United States, Italy and Spain. Sources were T cells, B-cell-depleted T cells, or PBMCs; the material itself was cDNA or gDNA.

The CDR3 runs 15 residues. V shed 3 bases and J shed 1 base, with 10 bases lying between them. Germline-derived CDR1 and CDR2 are ENHRY and SYGVKD. A word on this clone: Other DNA sequences from this sample encode an identical CDR3 as well.

Original processing methods: For nucleated cells, counts were estimated from reference gene primer amplification. Sequencing used immunoSEQ multiplex PCR; TCRdb keeps in-frame clones, though not all of them. V and J calls and clone size are copied from that table; D and trimming were computed from the DNA. The sample carries 140,000 or so clones, about three quarters recorded once. The source material was peripheral blood. The receptor's source is a man aged 45-65 years with acute or convalescent COVID-19. The chain uses TRBV10-3 and TRBJ1-5; D might be TRBD1 (6 bases). Written as DNA, the CDR3 is TGTGCCATCAGTGAAGGGGGAGAGAGCAATCAGCCCCAGCATTTT. This encodes CAISEGGESNQPQHF.